This TCR beta chain derives from a study of blood T cell repertoires in COVID-19. This CDR3 contains 13 residues. Trimming removed 10 bases at V and 1 base at J, with 13 bases between. From germline, CDR1 is MNHEY and CDR2 SVGAGI. Sequenced by immunoSEQ multiplex PCR; TCRdb stores in-frame clones only, minus some. The sample has 110,000 to 150,000 clones, more than 80% seen once. The TCR comes from an older woman with active COVID-19. The chain recombines TRBV6-5 with TRBJ1-1; unclear D gene. The sequencing input was peripheral blood. CDR3 residues: CATSQRGNTEAFF. The CDR3 DNA is TGTGCCACCTCCCAACGGGGGAACACTGAAGCTTTCTTT.